The table lists the clone carrying this T cell receptor (beta chain) with a few counts. Its antigen is as yet unknown. This entry belongs to a study of type 1 regulatory T cells. Study background: T-allo10 is an in vitro-generated, Tr1-enriched CD4 T cell product specific for alloantigen.

TCRdb reprocessed the reads via MiXCR and lists one record per CDR3 protein. The table shows some 15,000 distinct CDR3 sequences, with about an eighth occurring only once. Trimming at V came to 8 bases and at J to 4 bases, leaving 9 bases not matched to a gene. CDR3 length equals 14 residues. Germline CDR1 SGHNT, CDR2 YYREEE (reference sequence). The receptor was isolated from a human donor in good health. This chain links TRBV5-4 with TRBJ2-3, with 8 bases fitting TRBD1. The specimen sequenced was cultured T cells, either the whole culture or a sorted T cell fraction (not recorded which). CDR3 loop: CASQPPGQADTQYF. The CDR3 DNA sequence: TGTGCCAGTCAACCGCCGGGACAGGCAGATACGCAGTATTTT.